The 5 T cell receptor beta chains below all came from one sample that was sequenced in a study of T cells in localized non-small cell lung cancer. Method: immunoSEQ multiplex PCR; TCRdb's copy keeps in-frame clones and lacks some. The table lists some 14,000 clones, around 81% of them singletons. The sample in question was peripheral blood, obtained before any cancer treatment. The receptor source for this set is a female donor older than 55 with stage I squamous cell lung carcinoma.

The chain is built from TRBV19 and TRBJ1-5; D gene unclear. The CDR3 has 15 residues. Looked up from germline, CDR1 is LNHDA and CDR2 is SQIVND (reference sequence). The V gene lost 5 bases and the J gene lost 9 bases, with 20 bases spanning the gap. The CDR3 loop is CASSDYTKGDRPQHF. CDR3 nucleotide sequence: TGTGCCAGTAGTGATTACACCAAGGGAGATCGGCCCCAGCATTTT.

This chain links TRBV7-9 with TRBJ2-2; D gene uncertain. V was shortened by 5 bases and J by 7 bases, with 5 bases between the two germline ends. The CDR3 consists of 11 residues. Germline loops: CDR1 SEHNR, CDR2 FQNEAQ (reference sequence). The CDR3 is CASSTGGELFF. CDR3 DNA sequence: TGTGCCAGCAGCACGGGCGGGGAGCTGTTTTTT.

This chain links TRBV4-2 with TRBJ2-7; perhaps TRBD2 as D (6 bases). This CDR3 region has 15 residues. Trimming removed 3 bases from V and 2 bases from J, with 14 bases in between. Germline V CDR1 and CDR2: LGHNA, YNFKEQ. CDR3 protein: CASSQRDGGTYEQYF. The DNA for the CDR3 is TGTGCCAGCAGCCAGCGGGACGGAGGGACCTACGAGCAGTACTTC.

This chain connects TRBV18 to TRBJ2-7, with 7 bases matching TRBD1. The CDR3 consists of 13 residues. J lost 6 bases, V lost 3 bases, and 5 bases had no gene match. Per the germline V gene, CDR1 is KGHSH and CDR2 is LQKENI. The DNA for the CDR3 is TGTGCCAGCTCACCCACAGGGGTGGGCGAGCAGTACTTC. This sequence encodes CASSPTGVGEQYF.

The CDR3 DNA follows: TGTGCCAGTAGTATAGCAGTGAACACTGAAGCTTTCTTT. It translates to CASSIAVNTEAFF. V usage is TRBV19 and J usage is TRBJ1-1, with D uncertain. The V end was cut by 1 base, the J end by 0 bases, with 3 bases between. The CDR3 length is 13 residues. From germline, CDR1 is LNHDA and CDR2 SQIVND (reference sequence). The entire variable domain, with the rest obtained from reference TRBV19 and TRBJ1-1, is as follows: DGGITQSPKYLFRKEGQNVTLSCEQNLNHDAMYWYRQDPGQGLRLIYYSQIVNDFQKGDIAEGYSVSREKKESFPLTVTSAQKNPTAFYLCASSIAVNTEAFFGQGTRLTVV.